The present T cell receptor beta chain was sequenced within a study of STAT5B mutations in CD4+ large granular lymphocyte leukemia. Whole-study results and caveats: Patient CD4-sorted repertoires looked more clonal than healthy CD4+ repertoires, even without putative leukemic clones. Approximately 25% of private leukemic clonotypes occurred rarely in other patients' non-leukemic repertoires. Higher CD4+ than CD8+ T-LGLL clonality might reflect small sample size. Top patient clones used TRBV06 genes more often: 8/27 versus 2/35 in controls.

The data were produced by immunoSEQ multiplex PCR, yet TCRdb's version contains in-frame clones alone and is incomplete. The sample comprises about 35,000 clones, under 80% of which are singletons, and approximately 2.4% rests with the top ten. J gave up 8 bases and V 2 bases, and 7 bases lay outside the gene matches. The CDR3 is 15 amino acids. Germline V gives CDR1 LGHNT, CDR2 FRNRAP. About this clone itself: Its cognate antigen is unknown.

The receptor was isolated from a human donor in good health. The J gene is TRBJ1-4, the V gene TRBV12-5, with 8 bases fitting TRBD1. Sequenced sample: CD4+ T cells from blood buffy coats. CDR3: CASGLWITGGEKLFF. In nucleotides, the CDR3 is TGTGCTAGTGGTTTGTGGATCACAGGGGGGGAAAAACTGTTTTTT.